The 31 T cell receptor beta chains in this list originate from one sample, sequenced in a study of radiotherapy plus CTLA-4 blockade in lung cancer. Clones were read by immunoSEQ multiplex PCR, and TCRdb kept only the in-frame ones, dropping some. The table has about 87,000 clones, around nine tenths seen once. The sequenced sample was peripheral blood, obtained from a patient treated with radiotherapy plus ipilimumab. These receptors originate from a human donor with non-small cell lung cancer that progressed on radiotherapy plus ipilimumab.

This clone was recorded only once. The chain uses TRBV4-2 and TRBJ2-1; 7 bases are a match to TRBD1. Germline loops: CDR1 LGHNA, CDR2 YNFKEQ. The CDR3 has 15 residues. V dropped 0 bases and J dropped 4; count of bases not matched to a gene: 3. The CDR3 nucleotides read TGTGCCAGCAGCCAAGATGAGGGGGCGTACAATGAGCAGTTCTTC. It translates to CASSQDEGAYNEQFF.

The V and J genes are TRBV5-8 and TRBJ1-3; D might be TRBD1 (5 bases). The CDR3 consists of 14 residues. Germline values: CDR1 SGHTS, CDR2 YDEGEE. The germline V and J ends were trimmed by 1 base and 2 bases, with 7 bases remaining between them. CDR3 in DNA: TGTGCCAGCAGCTTGAGAGGGGCTGGAAACACCATATATTTT. Encoded protein: CASSLRGAGNTIYF.

The V and J genes are TRBV19 and TRBJ1-1; D not certain. Germline-derived CDR1 and CDR2 are LNHDA and SQIVND (reference sequence). Trimming stripped 3 bases from V and 4 bases from J, with 9 bases between. The CDR3 runs to 13 residues. The CDR3 nucleotides are TGTGCCAGTAGTATCGATGCGGGCACTGAAGCTTTCTTT. Amino acids: CASSIDAGTEAFF. The variable domain in full, with the rest retrieved from reference TRBV19 and TRBJ1-1, is DGGITQSPKYLFRKEGQNVTLSCEQNLNHDAMYWYRQDPGQGLRLIYYSQIVNDFQKGDIAEGYSVSREKKESFPLTVTSAQKNPTAFYLCASSIDAGTEAFFGQGTRLTVV.

V gene TRBV7-9 combines with J gene TRBJ2-1; 7 nucleotides line up with TRBD2. Germline V gives CDR1 SEHNR, CDR2 FQNEAQ (reference sequence). Trimming removed 1 base from V and 1 base from J; junction bases left unmatched: 4. The length of the CDR3 is 16 residues. CDR3: CASSLVPGGSYNEQFF. The DNA for the CDR3 is TGTGCCAGCAGCTTAGTGCCGGGAGGTTCCTACAATGAGCAGTTCTTC.

J is TRBJ1-4 and V is TRBV7-2; D is unresolved. Germline CDR1 SGHTA, CDR2 FQGNSA. CDR3 length: 13 residues. V dropped 2 bases and J dropped 7 bases, with 8 bases sitting between them. The CDR3 coding sequence is TGTGCCAGCAGCTTAAGTCATGGTGAAAAACTGTTTTTT. Translation: CASSLSHGEKLFF. Full variable domain (rest looked up from reference TRBV7-2 and TRBJ1-4): GAGVSQSPSNKVTEKGKDVELRCDPISGHTALYWYRQSLGQGLEFLIYFQGNSAPDKSGLPSDRFSAERTGGSVSTLTIQRTQQEDSAVYLCASSLSHGEKLFFGSGTQLSVL.

The V call is TRBV5-1, the J call TRBJ1-2; no definite D call. The germline V and J ends were trimmed by 0 bases and 4 bases, with 7 bases remaining between them. The CDR3 loop spans 13 amino acids. Germline V gives CDR1 SGHRS, CDR2 YFSETQ. The CDR3 protein is CASSLEAGYGYTF. In nucleotides, the CDR3 is TGCGCCAGCAGCTTGGAAGCAGGCTATGGCTACACCTTC.

The J gene is TRBJ2-7, the V gene TRBV11-1; no clear D gene. The CDR3 spans 12 residues. The ends were cut back, 5 bases at V and 2 bases at J, with 7 bases in the middle. Germline assignment: CDR1 SGHAT and CDR2 FQDESV (reference sequence). CDR3 loop: CASSLPPYEQYF. CDR3 coding DNA: TGTGCCAGCAGCCTCCCCCCCTACGAGCAGTACTTC.

This chain joins TRBV15 and TRBJ1-1; D not resolved. The CDR3 has 13 residues. V was cut by 11 bases and J by 2 bases, with 15 bases left in between. Germline V gene lookup returns CDR1 LNHNV and CDR2 YYDKDF (reference sequence). CDR3 DNA: TGTGCCCCGTGGCGTTTCGGAAACACTGAAGCTTTCTTT. Encoded protein: CAPWRFGNTEAFF.

This sequence joins TRBV6-5 and TRBJ2-5; 11 nucleotides match TRBD2. Per the germline V gene, CDR1 is MNHEY and CDR2 is SVGAGI. The CDR3 totals 16 residues. With 2 bases clipped from V and 4 bases from J, the junction kept 6 bases outside the gene matches. The CDR3, as DNA: TGTGCCAGCAGTTACGGGGCTAGCGGGGGGAGAGAGACCCAGTACTTC. Translating gives CASSYGASGGRETQYF.

V gene TRBV28 combines with J gene TRBJ2-3; 9 positions agree with TRBD2. Trimming cost V 8 bases and J 6 bases; bases outside gene matches: 18. Germline CDR1 MDHEN, CDR2 SYDVKM. The CDR3 is 17 residues long. This CDR3 is CASLPPAGGLQRDTQYF. The CDR3 DNA sequence: TGTGCCAGCCTCCCGCCAGCGGGAGGCCTTCAAAGGGATACGCAGTATTTT.

The chain carries TRBV6-5 and TRBJ2-5; D might be TRBD2 (5 bases). The CDR3 contains 14 residues. Germline CDR1 MNHEY, CDR2 SVGAGI. The ends were cut back, 5 bases at V and 1 base at J, with 11 bases in the middle. This CDR3 reads CASSPRRFQETQYF. CDR3 nucleotides: TGTGCCAGCAGTCCCCGGAGGTTCCAAGAGACCCAGTACTTC.

The chain joins TRBV10-3 to TRBJ2-1; D is perhaps TRBD1 (5 bases). The CDR3 has 13 residues. The V end was cut by 6 bases, the J end by 7 bases, with 13 bases between. The germline V gene has CDR1 ENHRY and CDR2 SYGVKD. CDR3 bases: TGTGCCATCAGGCAGGGAAAGGAGAATGAGCAGTTCTTC. The encoded protein is CAIRQGKENEQFF.

The chain links TRBV5-1 to TRBJ2-2; 16 bases map to TRBD2. J lost 5 bases, V lost 4 bases, and 8 bases had no gene match. Germline V gene data show CDR1 as SGHRS and CDR2 as YFSETQ. The CDR3 has 18 residues. The chain's CDR3 is CASSPGTSGGARTGELFF. The CDR3, as DNA: TGCGCCAGCAGCCCTGGGACTAGCGGGGGGGCCAGGACCGGGGAGCTGTTTTTT.

V is TRBV29-1 and J is TRBJ2-5; 7 bases agree with TRBD1. The V gene end was trimmed by 4 bases and the J gene end by 2 bases; junction bases not matched to a gene: 7. Germline lookup yields CDR1 SQVTM and CDR2 ANQGSEA. The CDR3 loop spans 14 amino acids. The CDR3 DNA follows: TGCAGCGTTGCCGCTGGGACAGCTCAAGAGACCCAGTACTTC. It specifies CSVAAGTAQETQYF.

This clone came up once. The rearrangement uses TRBV5-6 and TRBJ2-1; D ambiguous. The CDR3 consists of 14 residues. Deletions cut 1 base from V and 3 bases from J, with 8 bases between. In germline, CDR1 is SGHDT, CDR2 YYEEEE. The CDR3 sequence: CASSLKLVYNEQFF. DNA of the CDR3: TGTGCCAGCAGCTTGAAACTTGTCTACAATGAGCAGTTCTTC.

V is TRBV5-4 and J is TRBJ1-2; D might be TRBD1 (6 bases). This CDR3 comprises 12 residues. V was clipped by 5 bases and J by 8 bases, with 13 bases between them. Per the germline V gene, CDR1 is SGHNT and CDR2 is YYREEE (reference sequence). CDR3 amino acids: CASSSGAGGYTF. The DNA of the CDR3 is TGTGCCAGCAGTTCAGGGGCTGGAGGCTACACCTTC. The entire variable domain, with the rest obtained from reference TRBV5-4 and TRBJ1-2, is as follows: ETGVTQSPTHLIKTRGQQVTLRCSSQSGHNTVSWYQQALGQGPQFIFQYYREEENGRGNFPPRFSGLQFPNYSSELNVNALELDDSALYLCASSSGAGGYTFGSGTRLTVV.

V is TRBV28 and J is TRBJ1-4; 10 bases line up with TRBD1. CDR3 length equals 14 residues. CDR1 and CDR2 (germline): MDHEN, SYDVKM. V shed 7 bases and J 7 bases; nucleotides not matched to a gene: 6. CDR3 DNA sequence: TGTGCCAGCACTAGACAGGGGGCCTCTGAAAAACTGTTTTTT. Protein sequence: CASTRQGASEKLFF. Full variable domain (remainder filled in from reference TRBV28 and TRBJ1-4): DVKVTQSSRYLVKRTGEKVFLECVQDMDHENMFWYRQDPGLGLRLIYFSYDVKMKEKGDIPEGYSVSREKKERFSLILESASTNQTSMYLCASTRQGASEKLFFGSGTQLSVL.

This chain uses TRBV18 with TRBJ2-1, with unresolved D. The CDR3 runs to 15 residues. The germline V and J ends were trimmed by 2 bases and 7 bases, with 15 bases remaining between them. Germline loops: CDR1 KGHSH, CDR2 LQKENI. CDR3 loop: CASSPGGLVGNEQFF. As DNA, the CDR3 is TGTGCCAGCTCACCAGGCGGTCTGGTGGGTAATGAGCAGTTCTTC.

The V and J genes are TRBV5-1 and TRBJ1-1, with D maybe TRBD1 (5 bases). This CDR3 spans 15 amino acids. Germline CDR1 SGHRS, CDR2 YFSETQ. Trimming removed 4 bases at V and 4 bases at J, with 17 bases between. In nucleotides, the CDR3 is TGCGCCAGCAGCCATTCAGGGCCGGGGGGCACTGAAGCTTTCTTT. Protein sequence: CASSHSGPGGTEAFF. Full variable domain (remainder filled in from reference TRBV5-1 and TRBJ1-1): KAGVTQTPRYLIKTRGQQVTLSCSPISGHRSVSWYQQTPGQGLQFLFEYFSETQRNKGNFPGRFSGRQFSNSRSEMNVSTLELGDSALYLCASSHSGPGGTEAFFGQGTRLTVV.

The chain employs TRBV7-2 and TRBJ2-7; a possible D gene is TRBD2 (6 bases). Deletions cut 1 base from V and 6 bases from J, with 16 bases between. The CDR3 is 15 residues long. Germline V gene lookup returns CDR1 SGHTA and CDR2 FQGNSA. The CDR3 loop is CASSLGSYQGGEQYF. The CDR3 DNA is TGTGCCAGCAGCTTAGGGTCTTACCAGGGAGGCGAGCAGTACTTC.

CDR3 protein: CASSPTDPGTQYF. For the CDR3, the DNA is TGTGCCAGCAGCCCTACTGACCCCGGGACCCAGTACTTC. This chain links TRBV14 with TRBJ2-5; the D is unclear. Germline CDR1 reads SGHDN; CDR2 reads FVKESK. This CDR3 region has 13 residues. V was trimmed by 4 bases and J by 7 bases, leaving 13 bases between them.

The chain joins TRBV7-2 to TRBJ2-2; 7 bases are shared with TRBD1. The CDR3 covers 15 residues. Looked up from germline, CDR1 is SGHTA and CDR2 is FQGNSA. V gave up 7 bases and J gave up 0 bases; unmatched junction bases: 5. In DNA, the CDR3 is TGTGCCAGCACCGGCGGACAGGCGAACACCGGGGAGCTGTTTTTT. Encoded protein: CASTGGQANTGELFF.

The chain links TRBV2 to TRBJ1-6; D remains unclear. The V gene lost 6 bases and the J gene lost 9 bases, with 18 bases spanning the gap. The CDR3 has 15 amino acids. CDR1 is SNHLY, CDR2 FYNNEI, per germline. The CDR3 sequence is CASRGLQAAGSPLHF. In DNA form, the CDR3 reads TGTGCCAGCAGGGGCCTCCAGGCGGCGGGTTCACCCCTCCACTTT.

The V and J genes are TRBV6-1 and TRBJ2-5, with 11 bases aligning to TRBD1. CDR1 and CDR2 from the germline V gene are MNHNS and SASEGT. The J segment lost 11 bases and the V segment lost 2 bases, leaving 4 bases of the junction unmatched. The CDR3 consists of 13 residues. In DNA, the CDR3 is TGTGCCAGCAGTGAACGGGGGACAGGGGGGCAGTACTTC. It encodes CASSERGTGGQYF.

The sample holds one count of this clone. The chain is built from TRBV6-9 and TRBJ1-5; TRBD1 agrees at 7 bases. CDR1 is MNHGY, CDR2 SVAAGI, per germline. V was clipped by 4 bases and J by 0 bases; unmatched bases: 12. This CDR3 region has 18 residues. CDR3 DNA sequence: TGTGCCAGCAGTTTAGACAGGGTTGACAGTTATAGCAATCAGCCCCAGCATTTT. As protein: CASSLDRVDSYSNQPQHF.

The chain links TRBV29-1 to TRBJ1-1; D remains unclear. The CDR3 is 10 residues long. Germline CDR1 and CDR2: SQVTM and ANQGSEA. V was pared by 7 bases and J by 5 bases, with 8 bases between. CDR3 sequence reads: CSAKETEAFF. The CDR3 nucleotides are TGCAGCGCCAAAGAGACTGAAGCTTTCTTT.

The chain has TRBV9 and TRBJ2-7; D remains unclear. V was trimmed by 4 bases and J by 4 bases, leaving 9 bases between them. The CDR3 runs to 12 residues. The germline gives CDR1 SGDLS, CDR2 YYNGEE. DNA for the CDR3: TGTGCCAGCAGCACGGAAGGGTACGAGCAGTACTTC. Protein: CASSTEGYEQYF.

The chain employs TRBV5-1 and TRBJ2-5, with D possibly matching TRBD2 (5 bases). CDR1 is SGHRS, CDR2 YFSETQ, per germline. V was clipped by 7 bases and J by 4 bases, with 14 bases between them. The CDR3 extends over 13 amino acids. The CDR3 DNA sequence: TGCGCCAGCTCCCCGTCCGGGGTAGAGACCCAGTACTTC. It is translated as CASSPSGVETQYF.

J is TRBJ1-1 and V is TRBV6-5; D remains ambiguous. Germline V gene data show CDR1 as MNHEY and CDR2 as SVGAGI. V was shortened by 7 bases and J by 4 bases, with 7 bases between the two germline ends. The CDR3 totals 11 residues. CDR3: CASTTSTEAFF. The CDR3 DNA is TGTGCCAGCACCACGAGCACTGAAGCTTTCTTT.

The chain combines TRBV18 with TRBJ1-2; 9 nucleotides agree with TRBD1. The CDR3 is 12 residues long. V lost 6 bases and J lost 10; bases outside the gene matches: 6. Germline assignment: CDR1 KGHSH and CDR2 LQKENI. The chain's CDR3 is CASSSGTGPYTF. The CDR3 nucleotides read TGTGCCAGCTCCTCCGGGACAGGGCCCTACACCTTC.

This clone was seen a single time. The chain links TRBV11-3 to TRBJ2-3, with D hard to call. With 4 bases removed from V and 4 bases from J, the gap between germline ends came to 9 bases. The CDR3 is 13 amino acids. Germline values: CDR1 SGHNT, CDR2 YENEEA. The CDR3 nucleotides read TGTGCCAGCAGCTGGAAGGGTTCAGATACGCAGTATTTT. Amino acid sequence: CASSWKGSDTQYF.